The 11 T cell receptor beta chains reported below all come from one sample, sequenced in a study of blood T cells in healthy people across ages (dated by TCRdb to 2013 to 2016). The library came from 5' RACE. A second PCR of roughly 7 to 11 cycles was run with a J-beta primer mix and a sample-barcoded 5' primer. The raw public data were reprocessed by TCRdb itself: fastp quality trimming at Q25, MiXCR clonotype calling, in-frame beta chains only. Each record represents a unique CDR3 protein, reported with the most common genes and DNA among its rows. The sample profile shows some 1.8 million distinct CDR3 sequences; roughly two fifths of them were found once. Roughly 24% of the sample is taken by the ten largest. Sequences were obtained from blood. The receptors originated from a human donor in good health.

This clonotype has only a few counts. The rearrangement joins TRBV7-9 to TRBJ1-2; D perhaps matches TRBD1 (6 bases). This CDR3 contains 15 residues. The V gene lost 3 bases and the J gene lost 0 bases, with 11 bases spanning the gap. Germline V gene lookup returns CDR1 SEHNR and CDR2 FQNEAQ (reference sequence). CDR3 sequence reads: CASSFGGRANYGYTF. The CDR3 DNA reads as TGTGCCAGCAGCTTTGGGGGCAGAGCTAACTATGGCTACACCTTC.

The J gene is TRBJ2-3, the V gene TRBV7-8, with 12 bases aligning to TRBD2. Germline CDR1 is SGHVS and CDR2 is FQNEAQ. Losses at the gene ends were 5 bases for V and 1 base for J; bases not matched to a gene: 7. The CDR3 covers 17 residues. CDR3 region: CASSLKLAGGRTDTQYF. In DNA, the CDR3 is TGTGCCAGCAGCCTGAAACTAGCGGGGGGACGCACAGATACGCAGTATTTT. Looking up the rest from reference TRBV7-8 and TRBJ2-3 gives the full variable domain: GAGVSQSPRYKVAKRGQDVALRCDPISGHVSLFWYQQALGQGPEFLTYFQNEAQLDKSGLPSDRFFAERPEGSVSTLKIQRTQQEDSAVYLCASSLKLAGGRTDTQYFGPGTRLTVL.

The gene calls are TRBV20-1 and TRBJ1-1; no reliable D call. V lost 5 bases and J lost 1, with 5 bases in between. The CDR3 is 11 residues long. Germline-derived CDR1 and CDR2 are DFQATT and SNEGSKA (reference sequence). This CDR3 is CSAERNTEAFF. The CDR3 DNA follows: TGCAGTGCTGAAAGGAACACTGAAGCTTTCTTT.

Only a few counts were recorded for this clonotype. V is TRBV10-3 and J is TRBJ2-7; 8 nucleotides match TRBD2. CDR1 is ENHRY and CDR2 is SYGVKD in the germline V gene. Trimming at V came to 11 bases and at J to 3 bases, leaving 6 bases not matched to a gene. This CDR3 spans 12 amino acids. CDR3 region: CAASGLGYEQYF. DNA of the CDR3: TGTGCCGCCTCGGGACTAGGCTACGAGCAGTACTTC.

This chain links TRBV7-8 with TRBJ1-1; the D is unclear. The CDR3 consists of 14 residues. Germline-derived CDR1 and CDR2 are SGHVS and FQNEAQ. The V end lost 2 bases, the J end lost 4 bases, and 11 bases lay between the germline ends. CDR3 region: CASSLSEDPTEAFF. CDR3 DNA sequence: TGTGCCAGCAGCTTAAGCGAGGACCCCACTGAAGCTTTCTTT.

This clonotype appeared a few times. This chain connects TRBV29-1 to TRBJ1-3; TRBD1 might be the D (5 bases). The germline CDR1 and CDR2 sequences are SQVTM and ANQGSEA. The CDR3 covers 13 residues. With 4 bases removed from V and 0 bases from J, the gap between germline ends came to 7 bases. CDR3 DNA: TGCAGCGTTGCTGACAGCTCTGGAAACACCATATATTTT. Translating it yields CSVADSSGNTIYF.

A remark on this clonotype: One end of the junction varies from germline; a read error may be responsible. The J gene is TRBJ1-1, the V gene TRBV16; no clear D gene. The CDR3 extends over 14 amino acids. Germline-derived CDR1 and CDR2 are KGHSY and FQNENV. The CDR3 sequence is CAGSRPETNTEAFF. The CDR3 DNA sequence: TGTGCCGGCAGCCGCCCGGAAACGAACACTGAAGCTTTCTTT. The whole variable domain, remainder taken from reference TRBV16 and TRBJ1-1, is GEEVAQTPKHLVRGEGQKAKLYCAPIKGHSYVFWYQQVLKNEFKFLISFQNENVFDETGMPKERFSAKCLPNSPCSLEIQATKLEDSAVYFCAGSRPETNTEAFFGQGTRLTVV.

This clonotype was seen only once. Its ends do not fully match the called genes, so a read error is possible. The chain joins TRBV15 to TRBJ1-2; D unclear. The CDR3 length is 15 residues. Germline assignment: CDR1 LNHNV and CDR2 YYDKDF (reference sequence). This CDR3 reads CAISRPLGLIYGYTF. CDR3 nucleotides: TGTGCCATCAGCAGACCACTAGGGCTGATCTATGGCTACACCTTC.

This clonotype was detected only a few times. Here the CDR3 reads CASMTGVGEQYF. For the CDR3, the DNA is TGTGCCAGCATGACAGGGGTAGGCGAGCAGTACTTC. The chain uses TRBV25-1 and TRBJ2-5, with 8 bases lining up with TRBD1. The J call may not be correct, given that the DNA end is closer to TRBJ2-7. The CDR3 length is 12 residues. The germline V gene has CDR1 MGHDK and CDR2 SYGVNS.

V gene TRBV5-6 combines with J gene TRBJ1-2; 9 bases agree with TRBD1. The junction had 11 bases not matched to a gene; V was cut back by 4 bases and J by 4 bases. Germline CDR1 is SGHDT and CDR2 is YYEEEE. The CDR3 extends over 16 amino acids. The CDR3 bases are TGTGCCAGCAGCGTAACCGGGACAGGGATGGGCTATGGCTACACCTTC. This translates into CASSVTGTGMGYGYTF. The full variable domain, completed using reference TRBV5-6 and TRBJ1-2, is DAGVTQSPTHLIKTRGQQVTLRCSPKSGHDTVSWYQQALGQGPQFIFQYYEEEERQRGNFPDRFSGHQFPNYSSELNVNALLLGDSALYLCASSVTGTGMGYGYTFGSGTRLTVV.

The CDR3: CASSESKWGHQNTEAFF. The CDR3 DNA sequence: TGCGCCAGCAGTGAGTCTAAATGGGGACACCAGAACACTGAAGCTTTCTTT. The rearrangement joins TRBV10-2 to TRBJ1-1; perhaps TRBD1 as D (6 bases). This CDR3 comprises 17 residues. Germline V gene sequence: CDR1 WSHSY, CDR2 SAAADI. Trimming took off 0 bases at V and 1 base at J, with 15 bases between the two ends.